This T cell receptor beta chain derives from a study of T cell responses to AZD1222 COVID-19 vaccine. The assay was immunoSEQ multiplex PCR, and TCRdb's table has in-frame clones only and misses some. The repertoire holds over 95,000 clones, with 70% to 85% as singletons. The sample holds a few counts of this clone. Trimming removed 4 bases from V and 8 bases from J, with 11 bases in between. The CDR3 extends over 12 amino acids. Germline CDR1 is MDHEN and CDR2 is SYDVKM. The source of this sequence is an adult who received the AZD1222 COVID-19 vaccine. Sequenced here: peripheral blood, sampled 28 days after the second AZD1222 dose. V usage is TRBV28 and J usage is TRBJ1-2; a possible D gene is TRBD1 (6 bases). The CDR3 loop reads CASSSGHGGYTF. The CDR3 DNA reads TGTGCCAGCAGTTCGGGACACGGAGGCTACACCTTC.